The 31 T cell receptor beta chains in this list originate from one sample, sequenced in a study of memory CD4+ T cells and cytomegalovirus serostatus. The sort gate was single viable CD3+CD4+CD8-CD45RO+ cells for memory CD4+ T cells. Method: immunoSEQ multiplex PCR; TCRdb's copy keeps in-frame clones and lacks some. The sample holds 50,000 to 70,000 clones, about 68% seen once. Sequences were obtained from memory CD4+ T cells from blood. These receptor sequences come from an adult in good health and CMV-seropositive.

The chain has TRBV10-3 and TRBJ2-1, with 8 bases lining up with TRBD2. J was trimmed by 7 bases and V by 4 bases; bases with no gene match: 9. The CDR3 is made up of 15 amino acids. CDR1 and CDR2 (germline): ENHRY, SYGVKD. CDR3 sequence reads: CAISGWASGLNEQFF. The CDR3 DNA is TGTGCCATCAGTGGGTGGGCTAGCGGGCTGAATGAGCAGTTCTTC.

The rearrangement joins TRBV19 to TRBJ1-5, with 7 bases lining up with TRBD1. J was trimmed by 8 bases and V by 6 bases; bases with no gene match: 13. CDR1 LNHDA and CDR2 SQIVND come from the germline V gene (reference sequence). The CDR3 is made up of 15 amino acids. The CDR3 bases are TGTGCCAGTAGCCCACAGGGGACTTTTCTTGAGCCCCAGCATTTT. It is translated as CASSPQGTFLEPQHF.

The chain has TRBV10-3 and TRBJ1-2; 7 bases agree with TRBD1. Trimming took 5 bases from V and 8 from J; bases not matched to a gene: 5. The CDR3 has 12 residues. Germline CDR1 and CDR2: ENHRY and SYGVKD. CDR3 in amino acids: CAISRQGTGYTF. CDR3 DNA: TGTGCCATCAGTAGACAGGGAACAGGCTACACCTTC.

V is TRBV7-2 and J is TRBJ2-1, with TRBD2 matching 12 bases. The CDR3 spans 18 residues. Germline trimming cut 5 bases from V and 12 bases from J; bases unmatched to any gene: 20. The germline V gene has CDR1 SGHTA and CDR2 FQGNSA. CDR3: CASSPAASGRVAGGGQFF. The CDR3 region has the DNA TGTGCCAGCAGCCCAGCGGCTAGCGGGAGGGTTGCGGGTGGTGGGCAGTTCTTC. Together with reference TRBV7-2 and TRBJ2-1, the CDR3 gives the full variable domain: GAGVSQSPSNKVTEKGKDVELRCDPISGHTALYWYRQSLGQGLEFLIYFQGNSAPDKSGLPSDRFSAERTGGSVSTLTIQRTQQEDSAVYLCASSPAASGRVAGGGQFFGPGTRLTVL.

This chain links TRBV6-1 with TRBJ1-4; D is uncertain. CDR3 length: 15 residues. V was clipped by 0 bases and J by 3 bases, with 8 bases between them. Germline V gene sequence: CDR1 MNHNS, CDR2 SASEGT. The DNA for the CDR3 is TGTGCCAGCAGTGAAGCGTCACAGCCTAATGAAAAACTGTTTTTT. This encodes CASSEASQPNEKLFF.

The rearrangement links TRBV10-2 to TRBJ2-1, with a possible D match to TRBD2 (7 bases). This CDR3 spans 18 amino acids. Trimming stripped 0 bases from V and 5 bases from J, with 20 bases between. Germline-derived CDR1 and CDR2 are WSHSY and SAAADI. CDR3 sequence reads: CASSESKGGWLLDNEQFF. The CDR3 DNA is TGCGCCAGCAGTGAGTCGAAGGGGGGGTGGTTATTGGACAATGAGCAGTTCTTC.

This clone was counted a few times. In DNA, the CDR3 is TGTGCCAGCAGCCCTTTCCCCGGGGAGCTGTTTTTT. It translates to CASSPFPGELFF. This chain uses TRBV7-3 with TRBJ2-2; unclear D gene. The CDR3 totals 12 residues. V was clipped by 5 bases and J by 6 bases, with 7 bases between them. Per the germline V gene, CDR1 is SGHTA and CDR2 is FQGTGA.

The chain is built from TRBV30 and TRBJ1-3, with D hard to call. Germline CDR1 is GTSNPN and CDR2 is SVGIG (reference sequence). The CDR3 length is 15 residues. Trimming shortened V by 5 bases and J by 1 base, and 15 bases separated the two germline ends. The CDR3 region is CAWEISGVSGNTIYF. The DNA for the CDR3 is TGTGCCTGGGAAATAAGCGGGGTGTCTGGAAACACCATATATTTT.

In its sample, this clone was seen once. The chain employs TRBV18 and TRBJ2-3; D is uncertain. The CDR3 extends over 13 amino acids. Per the germline V gene, CDR1 is KGHSH and CDR2 is LQKENI. Deletions cut 6 bases from V and 6 bases from J, with 13 bases between. The CDR3: CASSRSEADTQYF. The DNA for the CDR3 is TGTGCCAGCTCCCGCAGCGAGGCGGATACGCAGTATTTT.

The rearrangement joins TRBV30 to TRBJ1-4; D might be TRBD1 (6 bases). The germline V and J ends were trimmed by 5 bases and 8 bases, with 9 bases remaining between them. Germline V gene lookup returns CDR1 GTSNPN and CDR2 SVGIG (reference sequence). The CDR3 spans 11 residues. The CDR3 loop is CAWGQGEKLFF. DNA for the CDR3: TGTGCCTGGGGGCAGGGGGAAAAACTGTTTTTT.

The chain combines TRBV6-5 with TRBJ2-2; a possible D gene is TRBD2 (5 bases). Per the germline V gene, CDR1 is MNHEY and CDR2 is SVGAGI. V lost 6 bases and J lost 13, with 21 bases in between. CDR3 length: 14 residues. The chain's CDR3 is CASRKRGAAGGLFF. DNA of the CDR3: TGTGCCAGCAGAAAACGGGGTGCGGCTGGCGGGCTGTTTTTT.

The V gene is TRBV9, the J gene TRBJ1-1, with D possibly matching TRBD1 (5 bases). The CDR3 is 17 residues long. Trimming left V 4 bases short and J 0 bases short, with 19 bases between. Germline V gene sequence: CDR1 SGDLS, CDR2 YYNGEE. Here the CDR3 reads CASSPTTGGSMNTEAFF. The DNA for the CDR3 is TGTGCCAGCAGCCCCACTACCGGGGGGAGCATGAACACTGAAGCTTTCTTT.

This chain connects TRBV7-8 to TRBJ2-7; TRBD2 is a possible D gene (5 bases). Germline V gene sequence: CDR1 SGHVS, CDR2 FQNEAQ. The CDR3 extends over 14 amino acids. The V gene lost 1 base and the J gene lost 7 bases, with 14 bases spanning the gap. The CDR3 DNA follows: TGTGCCAGCAGCTTAGACCGGGGTGGGTTGGAGCAGTACTTC. Translation gives CASSLDRGGLEQYF.

The CDR3 sequence is CASRASVPGANVLTF. CDR3 nucleotide sequence: TGTGCCTCACGGGCCTCAGTCCCTGGGGCCAACGTCCTGACTTTC. V is TRBV2 and J is TRBJ2-6; D unresolved. V gave up 11 bases and J gave up 2 bases, with 16 bases separating them. CDR3 length equals 15 residues. CDR1 SNHLY and CDR2 FYNNEI come from the germline V gene.

The chain is built from TRBV12-5 and TRBJ2-5; 7 positions match TRBD2. This CDR3 is built from 15 residues. After removal of 6 bases from V and 2 bases from J, the junction contained 9 bases not matched to a gene. In germline, CDR1 is LGHNT, CDR2 FRNRAP. The CDR3 protein is CASGFSGLSQETQYF. DNA of the CDR3: TGTGCTAGTGGCTTTAGCGGGCTGTCACAAGAGACCCAGTACTTC.

The DNA for the CDR3 is TGCGCCAGCAGACAAGGACAGGCGAACACTGAAGCTTTCTTT. Its translation: CASRQGQANTEAFF. The V call is TRBV5-1, the J call TRBJ1-1; 7 nucleotides match TRBD1. This CDR3 region has 14 residues. V lost 5 bases, J lost 1 base, and 5 bases stayed unmatched. Per germline, CDR1 SGHRS and CDR2 YFSETQ.

CDR3 region: CASSLHGYEQYF. The CDR3 DNA reads as TGTGCCAGCAGCTTGCACGGCTACGAGCAGTACTTC. The gene calls are TRBV5-5 and TRBJ2-7, with no clear D. From germline, CDR1 is SGHKS and CDR2 YYEKEE (reference sequence). Trimming took off 1 base at V and 3 bases at J, with 5 bases between the two ends. CDR3 length equals 12 residues.

The CDR3 protein is CASSPTTGGTNEKLFF. The CDR3, as DNA: TGTGCCAGCTCACCAACAACAGGGGGCACTAATGAAAAACTGTTTTTT. The genes are TRBV18 and TRBJ1-4, with 9 bases fitting TRBD1. The CDR3 consists of 16 residues. Germline loops: CDR1 KGHSH, CDR2 LQKENI. Trimming took 2 bases from V and 2 from J; bases not matched to a gene: 3.

The chain has TRBV9 and TRBJ2-7, with D unresolved. CDR3 size: 14 residues. V lost 3 bases and J lost 7, with 17 bases in between. Germline V gene sequence: CDR1 SGDLS, CDR2 YYNGEE. This CDR3 is CASSEELERSEQYF. The CDR3 region has the DNA TGTGCCAGCAGCGAGGAACTGGAGAGAAGTGAGCAGTACTTC.

The chain combines TRBV6-1 with TRBJ2-7; D possibly corresponds to TRBD2 (6 bases). The CDR3 is 16 amino acids. V lost 4 bases to trimming and J lost 0 bases, with 16 bases between them. In germline, CDR1 is MNHNS, CDR2 SASEGT. In DNA form, the CDR3 reads TGTGCCAGCAGTGGATCGCGCTCCGGGAGCTCCTACGAGCAGTACTTC. Its protein is CASSGSRSGSSYEQYF.

This clone was observed a single time. The V call is TRBV6-4, the J call TRBJ2-2; tentatively, D is TRBD1 (6 bases). With 6 bases removed from V and 0 bases from J, the gap between germline ends came to 8 bases. Per germline, CDR1 MRHNA and CDR2 SNTAGT. This CDR3 contains 14 residues. The chain's CDR3 is CASSRQANTGELFF. The CDR3 DNA reads TGTGCCAGCAGCAGACAGGCGAACACCGGGGAGCTGTTTTTT.

The rearrangement uses TRBV25-1 and TRBJ1-5; possible D gene TRBD1, 5 bases. The germline V and J ends were trimmed by 4 bases and 4 bases, with 8 bases remaining between them. Germline V lookup: CDR1 MGHDK, CDR2 SYGVNS. This CDR3 has 13 residues. For the CDR3, the DNA is TGTGCCAGCAGTGGCAGGGTAAATCAGCCCCAGCATTTT. It yields the protein CASSGRVNQPQHF.

The V gene is TRBV5-6, the J gene TRBJ2-7, with D tentatively TRBD2 (5 bases). The CDR3 totals 11 residues. The V gene lost 3 bases and the J gene lost 7 bases, with 8 bases spanning the gap. Looked up from germline, CDR1 is SGHDT and CDR2 is YYEEEE. The CDR3 region has the DNA TGTGCCAGCAGCTCTGACTATGAGCAGTACGTC. Encoded protein: CASSSDYEQYV.

The genes are TRBV6-4 and TRBJ2-1; a weak D match, TRBD1 (5 bases). V lost 8 bases to trimming and J lost 5 bases, with 19 bases between them. Germline CDR1 is MRHNA and CDR2 is SNTAGT. The CDR3 totals 15 residues. In DNA form, the CDR3 reads TGTGCCAGCGCCGCGGACCAGGGTTGGGACAATGAGCAGTTCTTC. Translation gives CASAADQGWDNEQFF.

The chain has TRBV2 and TRBJ2-1; weak D call: TRBD2 (6 bases). The CDR3 is 15 residues long. Germline values: CDR1 SNHLY, CDR2 FYNNEI. Trimming took off 5 bases at V and 0 bases at J, with 11 bases between the two ends. The CDR3 is CASSSSASSYNEQFF. DNA for the CDR3: TGTGCCAGCAGTTCTAGCGCGAGCTCCTACAATGAGCAGTTCTTC.

This clone was seen a few times. The chain combines TRBV9 with TRBJ1-4; tentatively, D is TRBD1 (5 bases). Trimming cost V 0 bases and J 5 bases, with 11 bases left between them. The germline V gene has CDR1 SGDLS and CDR2 YYNGEE. The CDR3 consists of 15 residues. This CDR3 reads CASSVAPAGNEKLFF. Here the CDR3 DNA reads TGTGCCAGCAGCGTAGCCCCCGCAGGGAATGAAAAACTGTTTTTT.

This chain joins TRBV6-5 and TRBJ2-3; tentatively, D is TRBD2 (6 bases). Trimming shortened V by 2 bases and J by 6 bases, and 18 bases separated the two germline ends. Germline V lookup: CDR1 MNHEY, CDR2 SVGAGI. The CDR3 runs to 16 residues. CDR3 bases: TGTGCCAGCAGTTACGGTACGGGAGAGTTCGGGGATACGCAGTATTTT. Its translation: CASSYGTGEFGDTQYF.

In its sample, this clone was seen once. V is TRBV11-2 and J is TRBJ2-2; D is uncertain. The germline V gene encodes CDR1 SGHAT and CDR2 FQNNGV. The CDR3 has 15 residues. V was pared by 1 base and J by 2 bases, with 8 bases between. This CDR3 is CASSLGPLNTGELFF. The CDR3 DNA sequence: TGTGCCAGCAGCTTAGGACCTCTCAACACCGGGGAGCTGTTTTTT.

J is TRBJ2-2 and V is TRBV7-2, with 7 bases lining up with TRBD2. The CDR3 consists of 16 residues. Germline CDR1 is SGHTA and CDR2 is FQGNSA. V lost 2 bases, J lost 3 bases, and 6 bases stayed unmatched. The CDR3: CASSLLSLADTGELFF. The DNA for the CDR3 is TGTGCCAGCAGCTTACTCAGCCTAGCGGACACCGGGGAGCTGTTTTTT.

The gene calls are TRBV28 and TRBJ2-1, with 10 bases that match TRBD2. V lost 6 bases, J lost 15 bases, and 5 bases stayed unmatched. The CDR3 consists of 11 residues. CDR1 is MDHEN and CDR2 is SYDVKM in the germline V gene. The CDR3 region has the DNA TGTGCCAGCAGCAAGGGACTAGCGAGGTTCTTC. Protein sequence: CASSKGLARFF.

The genes are TRBV10-1 and TRBJ1-5, with 7 bases fitting TRBD1. CDR1 is WNHNN, CDR2 SYGVQD, per germline (reference sequence). This CDR3 has 15 amino acids. The ends lost 6 bases at V and 3 bases at J; junction bases unmatched: 8. The CDR3 sequence is CASRKQGTSNQPQHF. As DNA, the CDR3 is TGCGCCAGCAGGAAACAGGGGACTTCCAATCAGCCCCAGCATTTT.